This TCR beta chain was observed in a study of T cell responses to AZD1222 COVID-19 vaccine (dated by TCRdb to about 2021). Turning to the overall study: TCR sequencing was performed for 230 to 250 trial participants, of whom some 200 were given two doses of AZD1222 and approximately 26 were given two doses of MenACWY control vaccine. Trial participants were enrolled by age into 18-55, 56-69 and 70-plus year subgroups, with about 150, 28 and 57 TCR-sequenced participants respectively. Here is what the overall study found, with its caveats: A significant rise in spike-specific TCR breadth and depth was observed after two AZD1222 doses relative to day 0 and relative to MenACWY recipients. Reportedly, almost half of the unique spike-specific TCRs recognized epitopes lying outside the regions that are mutated in the B.1.351 and B.1.1.7 variants. The 56-69-year group was small, and its depth increase did not reach significance, likely because of low power. Participants were mostly white British and included more females than males, and it was suggested by the authors that clonal diversity may have been underestimated. The vaccine-associated CD4 TCRs covered the entire spike protein, and the dominant responses fell in regions 160-218 and 743-854. Conclusions about previously exposed vaccinees are limited, since just five to seven AZD1222 recipients were seropositive for SARS-CoV-2 at baseline. Because no samples from the day 14 peak response were available, repertoires could be characterized only after the peak T cell response.

The cysteine opens and the phenylalanine closes a CDR3 of 15 amino acids. Just the 45-base CDR3 DNA is kept, in frame starting at base 1. Taken from the germline V gene, the CDR1 and CDR2 loops are SGHRS and YFSETQ. V loses 0 bases of germline sequence and J loses 6 bases, and the interval between the two ends is 12 bases. The CDR3 regions of human TCRbeta chains were subjected to immunosequencing. On the study's bioinformatics: Repertoire TCRs were matched against a reference library of SARS-CoV-2-specific TCRs generated with the MIRA antigen-specificity platform. Breadth was defined as the fraction of unique TCRs that were SARS-CoV-2-associated. Depth was defined as the fraction of total T cells that were SARS-CoV-2-associated. Using the MIRA data, each spike-specific TCR was assigned both to the spike region to which the TCR was reactive and to a CD4 or CD8 class. Log10-transformed breadth and depth values were compared by one-way ANOVA with Sidak's multiple comparisons tests. TCRdb limited this immuneACCESS table to in-frame rearrangements with V and J called. A share of clones is missing; checked studies link under half to unresolved V genes, and the rest is unexplained. Clone size and V and J calls were adopted from that table, with D and trimming inferred from the DNA. This sample has about 140,000 clones in its table, and about 90% of those were observed once. The ten largest clonotypes hold roughly 7.6% of the sample.

The time point label here, explained by the study, means: about 28 days (+/-7) after the second vaccine dose. The sample's treatment or condition label is to be understood as: meningococcal conjugate vaccine given as trial control. Vaccinee samples were obtained from the UK trials COV001 and COV002, which included a single-blind randomized controlled phase 2/3 trial of AZD1222 (ChAdOx1 nCoV-19) in healthy adults. For TCRbeta chain sequencing, PBMC samples from trial participants were taken at day 0 and at day 28 after the second dose. Details on this clone: Its antigen is not yet known. Base qualities are not provided; no much larger clone lies one nucleotide away.

This specimen consisted of peripheral blood, obtained 28 days after the second dose of the MenACWY control vaccine. The receptor chain draws on TRBV5-1 and TRBJ1-4; no D segment can be confidently identified. This TCR came from an adult who received the MenACWY meningococcal vaccine as a control. The DNA reads TGCGCCAGCAGCTTGGTGGCCGCCCCGGATGAAAAACTGTTTTTT. Its translation reads: CASSLVAAPDEKLFF.